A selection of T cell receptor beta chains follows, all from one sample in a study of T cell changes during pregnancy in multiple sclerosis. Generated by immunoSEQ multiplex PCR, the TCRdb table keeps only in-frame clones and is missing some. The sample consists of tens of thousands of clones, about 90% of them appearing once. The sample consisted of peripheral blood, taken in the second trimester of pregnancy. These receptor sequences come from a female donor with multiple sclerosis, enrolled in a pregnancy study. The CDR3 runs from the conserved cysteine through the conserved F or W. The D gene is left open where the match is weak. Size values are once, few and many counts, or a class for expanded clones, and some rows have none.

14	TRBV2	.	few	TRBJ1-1	TGTGCCAGCTGCCTTCAGGTTCCTGTGACTGAAGCTTTCTTT	CASCLQVPVTEAFF
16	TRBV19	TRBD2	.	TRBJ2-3	TGTGCCAGTAGTTCTCTGACTAGCGGGCGTCTAGATACGCAGTATTTT	CASSSLTSGRLDTQYF
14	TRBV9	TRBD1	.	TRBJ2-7	TGTGCCAGCAGCGTAGCTACGCAGGGGGCGATGCAGTACTTC	CASSVATQGAMQYF
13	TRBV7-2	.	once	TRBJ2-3	TGTGCCAGCAGCTTAGGGCATACAGATACGCAGTATTTT	CASSLGHTDTQYF
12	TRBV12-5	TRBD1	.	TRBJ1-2	TGTGCTAGTGACAGGGGAGGTAGTGGCTACACCTTC	CASDRGGSGYTF
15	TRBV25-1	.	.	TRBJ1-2	TGTGCCAGCAGTGAAGCCAGAACCCCAGGGTATGGCTACACCTTC	CASSEARTPGYGYTF
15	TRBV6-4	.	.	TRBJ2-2	TGTGCCAGCAGTGACTCTCAGGGGAACACCGGGGAGCTGTTTTTT	CASSDSQGNTGELFF
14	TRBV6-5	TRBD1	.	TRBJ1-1	TGTGCCAGCAGCCGGACAGGGGGTTGGACTGAAGCTTTCTTT	CASSRTGGWTEAFF
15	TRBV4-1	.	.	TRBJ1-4	TGCGCCAGCAGCCAAGAAGGGGGGGAATCTGAAAAACTGTTTTTT	CASSQEGGESEKLFF
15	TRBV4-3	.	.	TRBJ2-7	TGCGCCAGCAGCCAAAAGGCCGGGATCGGTGACGAGCAGTACTTC	CASSQKAGIGDEQYF
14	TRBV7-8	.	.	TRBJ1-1	TGTGCCAGCAGCTTAGTTTTACAGAACACTGAAGCTTTCTTT	CASSLVLQNTEAFF
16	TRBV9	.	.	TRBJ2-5	TGTGCCAGCAGCGTAAGCGCGGGGACAGTGCAAGAGACCCAGTACTTC	CASSVSAGTVQETQYF
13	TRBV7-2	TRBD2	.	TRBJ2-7	TGTGCCAGCAGCCCTAGCGGAGCCTACGAGCAGTACTTC	CASSPSGAYEQYF
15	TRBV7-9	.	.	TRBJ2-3	TGTGCCAGCAGCTTAGGGGGCGTTAGCACAGATACGCAGTATTTT	CASSLGGVSTDTQYF
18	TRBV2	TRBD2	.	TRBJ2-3	TGTGCCAGCAGTGAGCTAGCGGGGGCCCTTCCCCCCCCAGATACGCAGTATTTT	CASSELAGALPPPDTQYF
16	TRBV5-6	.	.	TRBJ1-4	TGTGCCAGCAGCTTGACACAGGCGCGTAATAATGAAAAACTGTTTTTT	CASSLTQARNNEKLFF
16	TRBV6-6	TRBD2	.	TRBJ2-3	TGTGCCAGCAGTGGGACTAGCGGGGGTTGGGCAGATACGCAGTATTTT	CASSGTSGGWADTQYF
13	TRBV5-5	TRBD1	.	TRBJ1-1	TGTGCCAGCAGCTCAGGGACAGTCACTGAAGCTTTCTTT	CASSSGTVTEAFF
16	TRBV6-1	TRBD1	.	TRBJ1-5	TGTGCCAGCAGTGGCCGGACAGGGGGTGTTTGGCAGCCCCAGCATTTT	CASSGRTGGVWQPQHF
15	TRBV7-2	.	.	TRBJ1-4	TGTGCCAGCAGCCCTAAGGGGGGGTTTCGGGAAAAACTGTTTTTT	CASSPKGGFREKLFF
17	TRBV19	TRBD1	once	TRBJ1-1	TGTGCCAGTAGTATAGATCAGGAGACAGGGAGGAACACTGAAGCTTTCTTT	CASSIDQETGRNTEAFF
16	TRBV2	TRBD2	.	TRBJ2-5	TGTGCCAGCAGTGAAAGACTAGCGGGGGGGCCAGAGACCCAGTACTTC	CASSERLAGGPETQYF
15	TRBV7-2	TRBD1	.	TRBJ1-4	TGTGCCAGCAGCCCTGACAGGGGCAAAAATGAAAAACTGTTTTTT	CASSPDRGKNEKLFF
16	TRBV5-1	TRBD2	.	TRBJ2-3	TGCGCCAGCAGTGATGTAAGCGGGGGGGCGTCAGATACGCAGTATTTT	CASSDVSGGASDTQYF
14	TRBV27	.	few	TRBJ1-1	TGTGCCAGCACCCCGGGACATCCCAACGCTGAAGCTTTCTTT	CASTPGHPNAEAFF
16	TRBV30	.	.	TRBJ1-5	TGTGCCTGGAGTATCCCGGGACTTAGGGGCAATCAGCCCCAGCATTTT	CAWSIPGLRGNQPQHF
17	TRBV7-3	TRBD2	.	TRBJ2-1	TGTGCCAGCAGCTTAGGGACTAGCGGGGGGGATAGGAATGAGCAGTTCTTC	CASSLGTSGGDRNEQFF
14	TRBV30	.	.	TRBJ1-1	TGTGCCTGGAGTGTTTCACCGGGAAAAAGTGAAGCTTTCTTT	CAWSVSPGKSEAFF
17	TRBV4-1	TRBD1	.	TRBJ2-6	TGCGCCAGCAGAGGACAGGGGGGAGTCTCTGGGGCCAACGTCCTGACTTTC	CASRGQGGVSGANVLTF
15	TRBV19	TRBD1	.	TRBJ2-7	TGTGCCAGTAGTATTTTGGGACAGGGGGCCTACGAGCAGTACTTC	CASSILGQGAYEQYF
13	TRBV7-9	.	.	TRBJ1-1	TGTGCCAGCAGCTTAGACTTTAACACTGAAGCTTTCTTT	CASSLDFNTEAFF
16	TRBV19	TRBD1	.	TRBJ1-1	TGTGCCAGTAGTCCGAGGACAGGAATGCTGAACACTGAAGCTTTCTTT	CASSPRTGMLNTEAFF
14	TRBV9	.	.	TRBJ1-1	TGTGCCAGCAGCGTAGGGGAACACAGGGATGAAGCTTTCTTT	CASSVGEHRDEAFF
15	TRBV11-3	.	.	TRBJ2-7	TGTGCCAGCAGCTTAGGAGGGGGAGATCGCTACGAGCAGTACTTC	CASSLGGGDRYEQYF
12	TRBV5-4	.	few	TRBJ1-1	TGTGCCAGCAGCAGAGTGAACACTGAAGCTTTCTTT	CASSRVNTEAFF
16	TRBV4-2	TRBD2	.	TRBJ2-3	TGTGCCAGCAGCCAAGAATCTAGCGGGGGGGCAGATACGCAGTATTTT	CASSQESSGGADTQYF
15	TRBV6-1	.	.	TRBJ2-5	TGTGCCAGCAGTGAAGCGCGAGCCCCCCGAGAGACCCAGTACTTC	CASSEARAPRETQYF
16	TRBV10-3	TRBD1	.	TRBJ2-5	TGTGCCATCAGTGAGGGGACAGGTGGGGGCCAAGAGACCCAGTACTTC	CAISEGTGGGQETQYF
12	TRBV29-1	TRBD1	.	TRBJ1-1	TGCAGCGTATTGACAGGGGGGAGTGAAGCTTTCTTT	CSVLTGGSEAFF
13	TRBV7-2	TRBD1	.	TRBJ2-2	TGTGCCAGCAGCCACAGGGGTACCGGGGAGCTGTTTTTT	CASSHRGTGELFF
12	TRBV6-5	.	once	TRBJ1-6	TGTGCCAGCAGTTACTCCCGTTCACCCCTCCACTTT	CASSYSRSPLHF
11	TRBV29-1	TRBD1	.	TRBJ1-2	TGCAGCGACAGGGGGCCCTATGGCTACACCTTC	CSDRGPYGYTF
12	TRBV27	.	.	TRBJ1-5	TGTGCCAGCAGTTCTCTCGATCAGCCCCAGCATTTT	CASSSLDQPQHF
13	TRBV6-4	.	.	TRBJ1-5	TGTGCCAGCAGTGTAAGCTACAATCAGCCCCAGCATTTT	CASSVSYNQPQHF
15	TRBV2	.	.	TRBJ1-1	TGTGCCAGCAGTGAATGGCCCGGGGGGGACACTGAAGCTTTCTTT	CASSEWPGGDTEAFF
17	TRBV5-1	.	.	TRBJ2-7	TGCGCCAGCAGCTTTGGCCTTACGGGACATGGCACCCGCGAGCAGTACTTC	CASSFGLTGHGTREQYF
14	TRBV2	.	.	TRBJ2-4	TGTGCCAGCCAAGTCAACATATACAAAAACATTCAGTACTTC	CASQVNIYKNIQYF
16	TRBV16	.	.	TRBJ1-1	TGTGCCAGCAGCCAAGGTCGGGACATTCTTAACACTGAAGCTTTCTTT	CASSQGRDILNTEAFF
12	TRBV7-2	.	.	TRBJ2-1	TGTGCCAGCAGCTTAGACACGAATGAGCAGTTCTTC	CASSLDTNEQFF
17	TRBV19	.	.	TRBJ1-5	TGTGCCAGTAGCCCCCGGACAGCCCAGGTGGGCAATCAGCCCCAGCATTTT	CASSPRTAQVGNQPQHF
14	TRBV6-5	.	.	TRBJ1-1	TGTGCCAGCGCAGGCAACCAAAAGAACACTGAAGCTTTCTTT	CASAGNQKNTEAFF
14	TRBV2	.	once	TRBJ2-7	TGTGCCAGCAGTGAAGTTGCGGGCTCCTACGAGCAGTACTTC	CASSEVAGSYEQYF
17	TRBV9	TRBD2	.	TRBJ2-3	TGTGCCAGCAGCGTAACCAGCGGGGAGGGTTTTACAGATACGCAGTATTTT	CASSVTSGEGFTDTQYF
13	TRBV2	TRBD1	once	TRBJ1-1	TGTGCCAGCGCCGGGGGGACAGGGGGGGACGCTTTCTTT	CASAGGTGGDAFF
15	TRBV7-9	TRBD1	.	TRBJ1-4	TGTGCCAGCAGCAGAGACAGGGCAACTAATGAAAAACTGTTTTTT	CASSRDRATNEKLFF
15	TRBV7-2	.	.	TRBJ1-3	TGTGCCAGCAGCTTCGACAGGAGCTCTGGAAACACCATATATTTT	CASSFDRSSGNTIYF
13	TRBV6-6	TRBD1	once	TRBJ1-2	TGTGCCAGCACCTCGACAGGGGGCGCGAGCTACACCTTC	CASTSTGGASYTF
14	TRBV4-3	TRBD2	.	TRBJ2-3	TGCGCCAGCGGACGGGGGGGAGCCACAGATACGCAGTATTTT	CASGRGGATDTQYF
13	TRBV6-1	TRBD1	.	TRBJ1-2	TGTGCCAGCAGGGCCGGGACAGCGATAGGCTACACCTTC	CASRAGTAIGYTF